The 13 T cell receptor beta chains given below trace back to one sample, sequenced in a study of beta chain features in type 1 diabetes. Broader study findings: All four CD4+ subsets from Type 1 diabetes patients carried moderately but significantly shorter TCRB CDR3s.

Antigen specificity for these receptors is unknown. Expressed TCRB transcripts were sequenced, since all the RNA that had been isolated was reverse transcribed. The protocol was immunoSEQ multiplex PCR, while the TCRdb copy is restricted to in-frame clones and leaves out a portion. This table holds under 850,000 clones, about an eighth found once. Sequenced material: naive CD4+ T cells from blood. Source of these receptors: a young man with type 1 diabetes.

The chain employs TRBV5-4 and TRBJ2-1; 11 positions match TRBD2. V lost 0 bases, J lost 8 bases, and 4 bases stayed unmatched. Germline lookup yields CDR1 SGHNT and CDR2 YYREEE (reference sequence). The CDR3 is 15 amino acids. CDR3 amino acids: CASSLVSGGADEQFF. CDR3 nucleotide sequence: TGTGCCAGCAGCTTGGTTAGCGGGGGGGCCGATGAGCAGTTCTTC. Variable domain in full (rest from reference TRBV5-4 and TRBJ2-1): ETGVTQSPTHLIKTRGQQVTLRCSSQSGHNTVSWYQQALGQGPQFIFQYYREEENGRGNFPPRFSGLQFPNYSSELNVNALELDDSALYLCASSLVSGGADEQFFGPGTRLTVL.

This clone has only a few counts. The chain uses TRBV6-1 and TRBJ2-7; possible D gene TRBD2, 5 bases. Germline-derived CDR1 and CDR2 are MNHNS and SASEGT. Trimming cost V 5 bases and J 3 bases, with 8 bases left between them. This CDR3 spans 12 amino acids. For the CDR3, the DNA is TGTGCCAGCAGTACCCGGGACTACGAGCAGTACTTC. Protein product: CASSTRDYEQYF.

This clone was counted a few times. The chain uses TRBV28 and TRBJ2-3; TRBD1 matches at 8 bases. This CDR3 comprises 14 residues. J was trimmed by 5 bases and V by 4 bases; bases with no gene match: 5. Per the germline V gene, CDR1 is MDHEN and CDR2 is SYDVKM. This chain's CDR3 is CASSSGTGVDTQYF. CDR3 nucleotide sequence: TGTGCCAGCAGTTCCGGGACAGGAGTAGATACGCAGTATTTT.

The chain carries TRBV29-1 and TRBJ2-3; D remains unclear. The CDR3 runs 14 residues. The germline V gene has CDR1 SQVTM and CDR2 ANQGSEA. V dropped 4 bases and J dropped 0 bases, with 11 bases sitting between them. The CDR3 region is CSVVGTSSTDTQYF. CDR3 DNA: TGCAGCGTTGTGGGTACTTCTAGCACAGATACGCAGTATTTT.

This clone was counted only a few times. V usage is TRBV2 and J usage is TRBJ1-1; D is undetermined. The CDR3 covers 10 residues. CDR1 and CDR2 (germline): SNHLY, FYNNEI. V was pared by 4 bases and J by 14 bases, with 11 bases between. The CDR3 sequence: CASSVKAPFF. The CDR3 nucleotides are TGTGCCAGCAGTGTGAAGGCTCCCTTCTTT.

The rearrangement joins TRBV5-1 to TRBJ1-2; no clear D gene. The ends were cut back, 4 bases at V and 5 bases at J, with 12 bases in the middle. Germline V CDR1 and CDR2: SGHRS, YFSETQ. This CDR3 has 13 residues. CDR3 sequence reads: CASSASGDYGYTF. In DNA form, the CDR3 reads TGCGCCAGCAGCGCCTCCGGGGATTATGGCTACACCTTC.

In its sample, this clone was seen a few times. This chain joins TRBV14 and TRBJ2-3; D is perhaps TRBD2 (5 bases). Trimming stripped 4 bases from V and 1 base from J, with 18 bases between. The CDR3 sequence is 17 residues long. From germline, CDR1 is SGHDN and CDR2 FVKESK. The CDR3 DNA follows: TGTGCCAGCAGCCGACCCGGCCCGGACTGGGGCACAGATACGCAGTATTTT. Protein product: CASSRPGPDWGTDTQYF.

The chain uses TRBV30 and TRBJ2-5; D remains ambiguous. The better agreement between TRBJ2-7 and the DNA end casts doubt on the J call. The CDR3 is 11 amino acids. Per germline, CDR1 GTSNPN and CDR2 SVGIG (reference sequence). The CDR3 loop reads CAWALGHEQYF. The CDR3 nucleotides are TGTGCCTGGGCCCTGGGCCACGAGCAGTACTTC.

This clone turned up a few times. This same CDR3 is encoded by further DNA sequences in the sample. This chain joins TRBV7-2 and TRBJ2-5; 11 bases are a match to TRBD2. This CDR3 comprises 16 residues. The V gene's germline CDR1 is SGHTA and CDR2 FQGNSA. V shed 3 bases, J shed 1 base, and the junction held 4 bases outside the gene matches. CDR3 in DNA: TGTGCCAGCAGCTTGGCCCTAGCGGGGGGCCAAGAGACCCAGTACTTC. Protein: CASSLALAGGQETQYF.

This clone was observed a few times. CDR3 DNA sequence: TGTGCCAGCAGACCCCGGCTCACTGGGGGGGAGACCCAGTACTTC. Translated: CASRPRLTGGETQYF. J is TRBJ2-5 and V is TRBV27; D might be TRBD2 (6 bases). Germline CDR1 reads MNHEY; CDR2 reads SMNVEV (reference sequence). The length of the CDR3 is 15 residues. Trimming took 6 bases from V and 5 from J, leaving 19 bases between them.

This clone has a handful of counts. The chain combines TRBV2 with TRBJ1-5; 7 bases align to TRBD1. The V segment lost 4 bases and the J segment 1 base; nucleotides outside the gene matches: 4. The CDR3 is made up of 15 amino acids. Germline-derived CDR1 and CDR2 are SNHLY and FYNNEI. The CDR3 region has the DNA TGTGCCAGCAGTGTAGACAGGGTAAGCAATCAGCCCCAGCATTTT. This codes for CASSVDRVSNQPQHF.

The sample holds a few counts of this clone. This chain links TRBV27 with TRBJ2-3; D is possibly TRBD1 or TRBD2 (5 bases each). CDR3 length: 15 residues. Trimming removed 5 bases from V and 2 bases from J, with 14 bases in between. Looked up from germline, CDR1 is MNHEY and CDR2 is SMNVEV (reference sequence). The CDR3 reads CASSPRRGVTDTQYF. CDR3 DNA sequence: TGTGCCAGCAGTCCCCGCCGGGGCGTCACAGATACGCAGTATTTT.

The V and J genes are TRBV4-1 and TRBJ1-1, with 7 bases identical to TRBD1. V dropped 6 bases and J dropped 0; count of bases not matched to a gene: 10. The germline CDR1 and CDR2 sequences are MGHRA and YSYEKL. This CDR3 contains 16 residues. Here the CDR3 DNA reads TGCGCCAGCAGAGGGACAGAACTAATCATGAACACTGAAGCTTTCTTT. The encoded protein is CASRGTELIMNTEAFF.